This T cell receptor (beta chain) was sequenced during a study of beta chain features in type 1 diabetes. Overall study results and limits: Patients showed naive, central memory and Treg TCRB repertoires that appeared more similar than those of healthy donors. Type 1 diabetes patients showed fewer insertions and more deletions at VDJ junctions.

The CDR3 is made up of 15 amino acids. CDR1 is WNHNN, CDR2 SYGVQD, per germline (reference sequence). V was pared by 2 bases and J by 1 base, with 11 bases between. Using CD45RO/CCR7/CD25/CD127/CD95/CD27, CD4+ naive, central memory, regulatory and stem cell-like memory cells were sorted. Every bit of the isolated RNA underwent reverse transcription, so sequencing read expressed TCRB transcripts. The average output of naive, central memory and regulatory T cell samples was millions of reads. Clones were read by immunoSEQ multiplex PCR, and TCRdb kept only the in-frame ones, dropping some. This table holds hundreds of thousands of clones, around 15% found once. On this clone itself: Antigen specificity is unknown.

V usage is TRBV10-1 and J usage is TRBJ1-1; possibly TRBD1 for D (5 bases). The specimen was central memory CD4+ T cells from blood. The TCR comes from a man aged 25 to 40 in good health. The CDR3 protein is CASSEGKDTNTEAFF. CDR3 nucleotides: TGCGCCAGCAGTGAGGGGAAGGACACGAACACTGAAGCTTTCTTT.